These T cell receptor beta chains were read from a single sample in a study of T cells in Graves' hyperthyroidism and ophthalmopathy. TCRdb ran MiXCR on the multiplex PCR reads and lists one entry per CDR3 protein. The sample has around 300,000 distinct CDR3 sequences; 10% to 15% are singletons. Sequences were obtained from blood. Source of these receptors: a woman under 40 with Graves' hyperthyroidism that later progressed to Graves' ophthalmopathy. Each CDR3 is given with its conserved first and last residue. Fields, in order: J gene, V gene, D gene, clone size, CDR3 DNA, CDR3 protein. A D gene is named only where the DNA matches it firmly. Clone size is stated in some rows and not others, as once, few, many or a class when expanded.

TRBJ1-4,TRBV4-3,TRBD1,few,TGCGCCAGCAGCCAAGTCCGGGACAGGGGTAACGAAAAACTGTTTTTT,CASSQVRDRGNEKLFF
TRBJ2-7,TRBV6-6,.,many,TGTGCCAGCAGTTACTCATACAGGCTCTCCCAACTCGAGCAGTACTTC,CASSYSYRLSQLEQYF
TRBJ2-1,TRBV28,.,many,TGTGCCAGCACTGGAGGAAACAATGAGCAGTTCTTC,CASTGGNNEQFF
TRBJ2-7,TRBV19,TRBD2,.,TGTGCCAGTAGTATCCAAATAGCGGGGAGCTCCTACGAGCAGTACTTC,CASSIQIAGSSYEQYF
TRBJ2-1,TRBV2,TRBD1,.,TGTGCCAGCAGTGAGGGACAGGGAAACTCCTACAATGAGCAGTTCTTC,CASSEGQGNSYNEQFF
TRBJ1-3,TRBV5-6,.,.,TGTGCCAGCGGTGACGCTGGAAACACCATATATTTT,CASGDAGNTIYF
TRBJ2-7,TRBV30,.,many,TGTGCCTGGAGTGTGGGGCGGTACTACTCCTACGAGCAGTACTTC,CAWSVGRYYSYEQYF
TRBJ2-2,TRBV7-3,TRBD2,many,TGTGCCAGCAGCCCTAGCGGGATGAACACCGGGGAGCTGTTTTTT,CASSPSGMNTGELFF
TRBJ1-6,TRBV18,.,many,TGTGCCAGCTCACCACCGGTACAGGGAATCAATTCACCCCTCCACTTT,CASSPPVQGINSPLHF
TRBJ2-7,TRBV6-2/TRBV6-3,TRBD1,many,TGTGCCAGCAGTCAATATCCCGGGACAGGGAATGAGCAGTACTTC,CASSQYPGTGNEQYF
TRBJ2-7,TRBV27,TRBD2,many,TGTGCCAGCAGTCCTAGCGGGAGTGGTCACGAGCAGTACTTC,CASSPSGSGHEQYF
TRBJ2-6,TRBV6-1,.,few,TGTGCCAGCAGAGGGGACTCTGGGGCCAACGTCCTGACTTTC,CASRGDSGANVLTF
TRBJ2-5,TRBV11-2,TRBD2,many,TGTGCCAGCAGCCCTAACGTAGCGGGGGCCGAGACCCAGTACTTC,CASSPNVAGAETQYF
TRBJ2-3,TRBV20-1,TRBD2,many,TGCAGTGCTAGAGACCCGGGGACTAGCGGGATTGTTCGAACAGATACGCAGTATTTT,CSARDPGTSGIVRTDTQYF
TRBJ1-5,TRBV5-5,.,many,TGTGCCAGCAGCCCAGAGGGGTTACGTCAGCCCCAGCATTTT,CASSPEGLRQPQHF
TRBJ2-3,TRBV27,.,many,TGTGCCAGCAGTTTCTTTAGCACAGATACGCAGTATTTT,CASSFFSTDTQYF
TRBJ1-2,TRBV19,TRBD1,.,TGTGCCAGTAGTAACAGGGGCGAGGATGGCTACACCTTC,CASSNRGEDGYTF
TRBJ2-7,TRBV4-1,TRBD2,few,TGCGCCAGCAGCCTAACCGCGGGAGGGGTCTACGAGCAGTACTTC,CASSLTAGGVYEQYF
TRBJ2-1,TRBV4-2,TRBD2,.,TGTGCCAGCAGCCAAGATTTGGGGGAGGGAAACAATGAGCAGTTCTTC,CASSQDLGEGNNEQFF
TRBJ2-1,TRBV6-1,.,many,TGTGCCAGTGTCAGTCGCGGAAACAATGAGCAGTTCTTC,CASVSRGNNEQFF
TRBJ2-1,TRBV6-1,.,many,TGTGCCAGCACGGCCTTCGCGAGAGAAGCCTACAATGAGCAGTTCTTC,CASTAFAREAYNEQFF
TRBJ2-3,TRBV12-3/TRBV12-4,.,many,TGTGCCAGCAGTCCCGGGACGGCGGTCCGCACAGATACGCAGTATTTT,CASSPGTAVRTDTQYF
TRBJ1-6,TRBV4-1,.,few,TGCGCCAGCAGCCAAGGAGAGGTGATCTCACCCCTCCACTTT,CASSQGEVISPLHF
TRBJ2-7,TRBV29-1,.,many,TGCAGCGTTGAACTTCGGTCCAGGGACTCCTACGAGCAGTACTTC,CSVELRSRDSYEQYF
TRBJ2-2,TRBV5-1,TRBD2,.,TGCGCCAGCAGCTTCGGGACTACCCTTTCGAACACCGGGGAGCTGTTTTTT,CASSFGTTLSNTGELFF
TRBJ2-3,TRBV7-9,.,many,TGTGCCAGCAGCTTAGCTCAGACAGATACGCAGTATTTT,CASSLAQTDTQYF
TRBJ2-7,TRBV9,.,.,TGTGCCAGCAGCGTAGAGGGCACATTCCTAGGCAATACCCACGAGCAGTACTTC,CASSVEGTFLGNTHEQYF
TRBJ1-6,TRBV30,.,many,TGTGCCTGGAGCGAGCTCGGCACGACCCTTTATTCACCCCTCCACTTT,CAWSELGTTLYSPLHF
TRBJ2-7,TRBV27,.,many,TGTGCCAGCAGTTACCTGGAGGGGGGGTCGGTCGAGCAGTACTTC,CASSYLEGGSVEQYF